One and the same sample provided the 21 T cell receptor beta chains below, sequenced in a study of blood T cell repertoires in COVID-19. The table came from immunoSEQ multiplex PCR; TCRdb's copy has only in-frame clones and leaves some out. The sample has under 200,000 clones, around 83% seen once. The sequencing sample was made of peripheral blood. All receptors derive from a man aged 50 or older with active or convalescent COVID-19.

This chain connects TRBV30 to TRBJ1-5; the match to TRBD1 covers 9 bases. Germline assignment: CDR1 GTSNPN and CDR2 SVGIG (reference sequence). V lost 2 bases and J lost 9; bases outside the gene matches: 8. The CDR3 covers 14 residues. CDR3 sequence: CAWSPGQGFGPQHF. The DNA for the CDR3 is TGTGCCTGGAGTCCGGGACAGGGATTCGGGCCCCAGCATTTT. The variable domain in full, completed from reference TRBV30 and TRBJ1-5, reads SQTIHQWPATLVQPVGSPLSLECTVEGTSNPNLYWYRQAAGRGLQLLFYSVGIGQISSEVPQNLSASRPQDRQFILSSKKLLLSDSGFYLCAWSPGQGFGPQHFGDGTRLSIL.

This clone has just one count. The chain has TRBV7-9 and TRBJ2-1; unclear D gene. This CDR3 is 13 amino acids long. The ends were cut back, 6 bases at V and 0 bases at J, with 6 bases in the middle. CDR1 and CDR2 from the germline V gene are SEHNR and FQNEAQ (reference sequence). The CDR3 here is CASRSSSYNEQFF. The CDR3 DNA reads as TGTGCCAGCAGATCGAGCTCCTACAATGAGCAGTTCTTC.

This clone came up a few times. The V call is TRBV5-1, the J call TRBJ1-5; 9 bases are a match to TRBD1. V lost 1 base and J lost 2; bases outside the gene matches: 7. Germline CDR1 SGHRS, CDR2 YFSETQ. CDR3 length: 17 amino acids. Here the CDR3 reads CASSLKEQGAGNQPQHF. As DNA, the CDR3 is TGCGCCAGCAGCTTGAAAGAACAGGGGGCTGGCAATCAGCCCCAGCATTTT.

DNA for the CDR3: TGTGCCAGCAGCGAACAGGGTTCCGCCGGGGAGCTGTTTTTT. It codes for CASSEQGSAGELFF. J is TRBJ2-2 and V is TRBV9; D possibly corresponds to TRBD1 (6 bases). The V gene's germline CDR1 is SGDLS and CDR2 YYNGEE. CDR3 size: 14 residues. Trimming removed 3 bases from V and 6 bases from J, with 12 bases in between.

The chain uses TRBV4-1 and TRBJ1-4, with D hard to call. The germline V and J ends were trimmed by 3 bases and 2 bases, with 10 bases remaining between them. This CDR3 contains 15 residues. Germline-derived CDR1 and CDR2 are MGHRA and YSYEKL. The CDR3: CASSHAGRTNEKLFF. The CDR3 DNA reads TGCGCCAGCAGCCACGCGGGGAGGACTAATGAAAAACTGTTTTTT.

This clone occurred a few times. The chain combines TRBV6-5 with TRBJ1-2, with 7 bases lining up with TRBD1. CDR1 and CDR2 (germline): MNHEY, SVGAGI. V was pared by 6 bases and J by 4 bases, with 5 bases of the junction left unmatched. This CDR3 region has 13 residues. The CDR3 loop is CASREAGGYGYTF. Written as DNA, the CDR3 is TGTGCCAGCAGGGAGGCAGGGGGCTATGGCTACACCTTC.

J is TRBJ2-2 and V is TRBV6-2 or TRBV6-3, with 12 bases matching TRBD2. V shed 6 bases, J shed 6 bases, and the junction held 8 bases outside the gene matches. The CDR3 consists of 16 residues. The germline V gene has CDR1 MNHEY and CDR2 SVGEGT. Written as DNA, the CDR3 is TGTGCCAGCAGCCTGCCGGGACTAGCGGGCCCCGGGGAGCTGTTTTTT. This codes for CASSLPGLAGPGELFF.

The CDR3 region has the DNA TGCGCCAGCAGCCAAGACTATAGCAATCAGCCCCAGCATTTT. Translating it yields CASSQDYSNQPQHF. The genes are TRBV4-1 and TRBJ1-5; D is ambiguous. V lost 0 bases and J lost 0, with 3 bases in between. CDR1 is MGHRA and CDR2 is YSYEKL in the germline V gene. There are 14 residues in the CDR3.

The chain has TRBV10-3 and TRBJ1-4; perhaps TRBD1 as D (5 bases). The CDR3 length is 17 residues. Trimming left V 2 bases short and J 2 bases short, with 15 bases between. CDR1 is ENHRY, CDR2 SYGVKD, per germline. The CDR3 region is CAISERSFGGTNEKLFF. The CDR3 coding sequence is TGTGCCATCAGTGAGAGAAGTTTCGGGGGGACTAATGAAAAACTGTTTTTT.

The J gene is TRBJ1-3, the V gene TRBV7-2; no firm D call. The CDR3 runs to 15 residues. Trimming took 9 bases from V and 0 from J, leaving 15 bases between them. Germline values: CDR1 SGHTA, CDR2 FQGNSA. CDR3 sequence reads: CASSLGPSSGNTIYF. The CDR3, as DNA: TGTGCCAGTAGTTTGGGCCCCAGCTCTGGAAACACCATATATTTT.

This clone has only one observation. This chain links TRBV6-1 with TRBJ2-3; D call uncertain. There are 11 residues in the CDR3. Germline V gene lookup returns CDR1 MNHNS and CDR2 SASEGT. The V and J ends lost 5 bases and 5 bases respectively, with 5 bases between them. The CDR3 spells CASSPVDTQYF. The DNA for the CDR3 is TGTGCCAGCAGTCCCGTAGATACGCAGTATTTT.

The chain couples TRBV19 to TRBJ1-2, with D unresolved. Between the trimmed V and J ends, which lost 10 bases and 6 bases, there was a span of 12 bases. The germline V gene has CDR1 LNHDA and CDR2 SQIVND (reference sequence). The CDR3 is 11 residues long. CDR3 in DNA: TGTGCCACTCGATGGTCGGATGGCTACACCTTC. It encodes CATRWSDGYTF.

The chain is built from TRBV7-3 and TRBJ2-5, with 12 bases aligning to TRBD2. Germline V gene sequence: CDR1 SGHTA, CDR2 FQGTGA. J lost 0 bases, V lost 3 bases, and 5 bases had no gene match. The CDR3 loop spans 17 amino acids. CDR3 region: CASSLIRTSGNQETQYF. The CDR3, as DNA: TGTGCCAGCAGCTTGATAAGGACTAGCGGGAACCAAGAGACCCAGTACTTC.

The genes are TRBV6-2 or TRBV6-3 and TRBJ1-5, with 10 bases lining up with TRBD1. Germline CDR1 reads MNHEY; CDR2 reads SVGEGT. V lost 6 bases to trimming and J lost 0 bases; unmatched junction nucleotides: 8. The CDR3 runs 17 residues. Here the CDR3 reads CASSPGQGKYSNQPQHF. The CDR3 bases are TGTGCCAGCAGCCCGGGACAGGGGAAGTATAGCAATCAGCCCCAGCATTTT.

The CDR3 sequence is CASSLRSGTGVRGYTF. CDR3 bases: TGTGCCAGCAGTCTAAGGTCCGGGACAGGGGTTAGAGGCTACACCTTC. The gene calls are TRBV7-2 and TRBJ1-2; 10 bases align to TRBD1. Germline loops: CDR1 SGHTA, CDR2 FQGNSA. This CDR3 comprises 16 residues. V shed 6 bases and J 8 bases; nucleotides not matched to a gene: 15.

This clone was recorded only once. Other DNA sequences of this sample code for an identical CDR3. The chain couples TRBV2 to TRBJ2-5, with D maybe TRBD1 (5 bases). The CDR3 runs to 13 residues. CDR1 and CDR2 from the germline V gene are SNHLY and FYNNEI. V was pared by 6 bases and J by 2 bases, with 10 bases between. Here the CDR3 reads CASRAGPQETQYF. In DNA, the CDR3 is TGTGCCAGCAGGGCAGGGCCTCAAGAGACCCAGTACTTC. Full variable domain (missing parts from reference TRBV2 and TRBJ2-5): EPEVTQTPSHQVTQMGQEVILRCVPISNHLYFYWYRQILGQKVEFLVSFYNNEISEKSEIFDDQFSVERPDGSNFTLKIRSTKLEDSAMYFCASRAGPQETQYFGPGTRLLVL.

The chain employs TRBV7-8 and TRBJ2-7; TRBD2 matches 15 bases. From germline, CDR1 is SGHVS and CDR2 FQNEAQ. CDR3 length: 16 amino acids. V shed 5 bases, J shed 4 bases, and the junction held 6 bases outside the gene matches. Here the CDR3 reads CASSLGLAGGRYEQYF. The CDR3 DNA sequence: TGTGCCAGCAGCCTAGGACTAGCGGGGGGGCGGTACGAGCAGTACTTC.

With respect to this clone: One end of the junction fails to match germline, which may point to a read error. The J gene is TRBJ1-3, the V gene TRBV2, with D maybe TRBD1 (5 bases). Germline CDR1 and CDR2: SNHLY and FYNNEI. This CDR3 is 11 amino acids long. The CDR3 here is CASSRYGASDF. The CDR3, as DNA: TGTGCCAGCAGCCGCTATGGGGCCTCGGATTTT.

The chain has TRBV6-2 or TRBV6-3 and TRBJ1-2; TRBD1 agrees at 7 bases. This CDR3 has 14 residues. V lost 5 bases to trimming and J lost 6 bases; unmatched junction nucleotides: 9. Germline V gives CDR1 MNHEY, CDR2 SVGEGT. Here the CDR3 reads CASSTRTGVDGYTF. In DNA, the CDR3 is TGTGCCAGCAGTACAAGGACAGGAGTTGATGGCTACACCTTC.

V usage is TRBV7-9 and J usage is TRBJ2-7, with 10 bases matching TRBD2. The CDR3 is 16 residues long. CDR1 and CDR2 from the germline V gene are SEHNR and FQNEAQ (reference sequence). V gave up 5 bases and J gave up 2 bases; unmatched junction bases: 9. The CDR3 sequence: CASSPRGTSGTYEQYF. Here the CDR3 DNA reads TGTGCCAGCAGCCCACGCGGCACTAGCGGGACCTACGAGCAGTACTTC.

This sequence joins TRBV19 and TRBJ1-1; TRBD1 aligns across 9 bases. Unmatched junction bases numbered 9, after V lost 7 bases and J lost 3 bases. Germline V gene lookup returns CDR1 LNHDA and CDR2 SQIVND (reference sequence). The CDR3 covers 15 residues. CDR3 sequence (DNA): TGTGCCAGTAACAGGGACAGGGCCAGGGACACTGAAGCTTTCTTT. Its protein product is CASNRDRARDTEAFF.